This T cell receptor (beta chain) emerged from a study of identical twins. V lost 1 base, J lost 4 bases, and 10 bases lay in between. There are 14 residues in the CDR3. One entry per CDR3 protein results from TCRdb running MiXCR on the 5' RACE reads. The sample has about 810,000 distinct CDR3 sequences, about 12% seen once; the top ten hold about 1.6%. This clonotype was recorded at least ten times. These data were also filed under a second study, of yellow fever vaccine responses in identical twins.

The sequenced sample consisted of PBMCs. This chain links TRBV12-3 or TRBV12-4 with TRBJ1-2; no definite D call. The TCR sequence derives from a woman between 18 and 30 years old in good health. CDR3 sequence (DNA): TGTGCCAGCAGTTTAGGTTTTGGTACCTATGGCTACACCTTC. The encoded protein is CASSLGFGTYGYTF.